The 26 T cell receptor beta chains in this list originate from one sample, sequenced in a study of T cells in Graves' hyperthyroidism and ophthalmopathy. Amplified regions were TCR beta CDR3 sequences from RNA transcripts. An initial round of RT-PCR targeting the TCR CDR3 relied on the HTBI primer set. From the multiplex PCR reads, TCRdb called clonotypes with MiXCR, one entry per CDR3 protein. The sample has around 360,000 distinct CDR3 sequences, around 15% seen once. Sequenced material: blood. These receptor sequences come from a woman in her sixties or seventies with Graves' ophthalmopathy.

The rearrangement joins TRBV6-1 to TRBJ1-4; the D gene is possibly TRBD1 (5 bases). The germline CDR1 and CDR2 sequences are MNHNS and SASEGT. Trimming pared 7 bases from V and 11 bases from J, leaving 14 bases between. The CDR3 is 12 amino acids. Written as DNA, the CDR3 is TGTGCCAGCACACCGACGGGGGAGAAACTGTTTTTT. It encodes CASTPTGEKLFF.

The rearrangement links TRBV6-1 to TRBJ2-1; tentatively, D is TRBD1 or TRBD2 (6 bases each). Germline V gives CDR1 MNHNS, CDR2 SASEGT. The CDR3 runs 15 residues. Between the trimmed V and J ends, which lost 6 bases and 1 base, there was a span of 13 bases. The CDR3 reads CASSSTGRSYNEQFF. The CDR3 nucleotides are TGTGCCAGCAGCAGCACAGGGAGGTCCTACAATGAGCAGTTCTTC.

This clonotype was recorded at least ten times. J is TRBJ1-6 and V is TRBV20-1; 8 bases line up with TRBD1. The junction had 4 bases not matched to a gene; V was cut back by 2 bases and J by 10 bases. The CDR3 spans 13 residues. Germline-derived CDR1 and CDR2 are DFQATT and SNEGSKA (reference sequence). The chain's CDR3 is CSARPGGESPLHF. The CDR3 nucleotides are TGCAGTGCTAGACCAGGGGGCGAATCACCCCTCCACTTT.

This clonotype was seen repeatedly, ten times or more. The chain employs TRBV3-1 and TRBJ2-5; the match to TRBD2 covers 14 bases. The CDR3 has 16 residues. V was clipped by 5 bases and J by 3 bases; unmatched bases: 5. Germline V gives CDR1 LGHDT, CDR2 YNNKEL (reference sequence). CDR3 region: CASSTRLAGGKETQYF. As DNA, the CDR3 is TGTGCCAGCAGCACGAGACTAGCGGGAGGGAAAGAGACCCAGTACTTC.

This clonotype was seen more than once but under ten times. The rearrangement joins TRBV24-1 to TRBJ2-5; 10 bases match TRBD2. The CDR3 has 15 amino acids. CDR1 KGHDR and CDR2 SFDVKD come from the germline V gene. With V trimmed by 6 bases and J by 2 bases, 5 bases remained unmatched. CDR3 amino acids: CATSPGLATQETQYF. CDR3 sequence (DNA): TGTGCCACCAGTCCGGGACTAGCGACTCAAGAGACCCAGTACTTC.

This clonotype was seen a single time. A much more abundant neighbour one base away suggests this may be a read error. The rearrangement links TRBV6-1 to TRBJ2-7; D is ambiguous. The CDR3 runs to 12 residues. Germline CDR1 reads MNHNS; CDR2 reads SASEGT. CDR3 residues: CASSEAFNEQHF. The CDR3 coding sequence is TGTGCCAGCAGTGAAGCGTTCAACGAGCAGCACTTC.

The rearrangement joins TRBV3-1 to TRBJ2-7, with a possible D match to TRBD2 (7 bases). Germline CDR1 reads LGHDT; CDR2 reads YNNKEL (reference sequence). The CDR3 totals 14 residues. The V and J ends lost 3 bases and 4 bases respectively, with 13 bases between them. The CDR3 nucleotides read TGTGCCAGCAGCCACGGGGGGCTAGCTTACGAGCAGTACTTC. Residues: CASSHGGLAYEQYF.

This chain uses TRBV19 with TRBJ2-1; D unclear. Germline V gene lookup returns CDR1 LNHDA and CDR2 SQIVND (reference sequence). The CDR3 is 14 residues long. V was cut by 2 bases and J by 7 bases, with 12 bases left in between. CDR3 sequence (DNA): TGTGCCAGTAGTATACTTGGCCCGCGGAATGAGCAGTTCTTC. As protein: CASSILGPRNEQFF.

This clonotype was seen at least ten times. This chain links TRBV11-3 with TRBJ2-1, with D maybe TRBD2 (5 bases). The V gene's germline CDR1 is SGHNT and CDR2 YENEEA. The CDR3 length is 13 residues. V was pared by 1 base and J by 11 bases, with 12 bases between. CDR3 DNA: TGTGCCAGCAGCTTAGTTTACGGGAATAAGCAGTTCTTC. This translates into CASSLVYGNKQFF.

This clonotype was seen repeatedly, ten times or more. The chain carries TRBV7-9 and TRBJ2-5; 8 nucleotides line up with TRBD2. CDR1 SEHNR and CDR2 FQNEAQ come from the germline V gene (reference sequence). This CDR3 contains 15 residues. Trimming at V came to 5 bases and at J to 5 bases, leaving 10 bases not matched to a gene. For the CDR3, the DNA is TGTGCCAGCAGCGGCCGAGCGGGAGAAGCGGAGACCCAGTACTTC. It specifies CASSGRAGEAETQYF.

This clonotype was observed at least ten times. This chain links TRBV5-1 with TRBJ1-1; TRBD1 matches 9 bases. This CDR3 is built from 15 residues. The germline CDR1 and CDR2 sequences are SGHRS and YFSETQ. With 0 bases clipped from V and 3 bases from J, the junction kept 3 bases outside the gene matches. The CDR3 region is CASSLEGQGYTEAFF. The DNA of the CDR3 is TGCGCCAGCAGCTTGGAGGGACAGGGCTACACTGAAGCTTTCTTT.

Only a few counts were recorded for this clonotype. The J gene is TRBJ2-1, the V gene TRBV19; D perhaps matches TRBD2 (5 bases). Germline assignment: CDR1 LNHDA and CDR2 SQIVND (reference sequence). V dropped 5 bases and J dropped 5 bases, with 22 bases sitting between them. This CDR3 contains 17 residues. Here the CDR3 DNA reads TGTGCCAGTAGTCCCACAAATCAGATTCAGCGGCACAATGAGCAGTTCTTC. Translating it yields CASSPTNQIQRHNEQFF.

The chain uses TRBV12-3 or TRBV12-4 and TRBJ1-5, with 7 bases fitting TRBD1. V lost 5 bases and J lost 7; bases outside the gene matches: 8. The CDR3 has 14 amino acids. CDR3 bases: TGTGCCAGCAGTCCCAGGGGGAAAGGACAGCCCCAGCATTTT. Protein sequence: CASSPRGKGQPQHF.

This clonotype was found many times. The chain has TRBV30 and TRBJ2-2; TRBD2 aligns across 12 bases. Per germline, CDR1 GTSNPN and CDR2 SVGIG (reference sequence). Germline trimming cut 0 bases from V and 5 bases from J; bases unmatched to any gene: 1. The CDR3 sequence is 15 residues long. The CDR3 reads CAWSVLAGGTGELFF. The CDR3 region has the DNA TGTGCCTGGAGTGTACTAGCGGGAGGTACCGGGGAGCTGTTTTTT.

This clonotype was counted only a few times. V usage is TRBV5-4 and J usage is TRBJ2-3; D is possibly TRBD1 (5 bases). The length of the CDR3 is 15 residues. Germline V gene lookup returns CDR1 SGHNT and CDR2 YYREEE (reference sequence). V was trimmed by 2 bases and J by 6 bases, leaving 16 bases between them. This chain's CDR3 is CASSFVLGASDTQYF. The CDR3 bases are TGTGCCAGCAGCTTTGTGCTAGGGGCTTCCGATACGCAGTATTTT.

CDR3 coding DNA: TGTGCCAGCAGCAAAGAACTAGCGGGAGGTTCCTACAATGAGCAGTTCTTC. Its protein product is CASSKELAGGSYNEQFF. The chain has TRBV9 and TRBJ2-1; 12 nucleotides align to TRBD2. V lost 4 bases, J lost 1 base, and 6 bases stayed unmatched. Germline CDR1 reads SGDLS; CDR2 reads YYNGEE. The CDR3 is 17 amino acids. The full variable domain, rest sourced from reference TRBV9 and TRBJ2-1, is DSGVTQTPKHLITATGQRVTLRCSPRSGDLSVYWYQQSLDQGLQFLIQYYNGEERAKGNILERFSAQQFPDLHSELNLSSLELGDSALYFCASSKELAGGSYNEQFFGPGTRLTVL.

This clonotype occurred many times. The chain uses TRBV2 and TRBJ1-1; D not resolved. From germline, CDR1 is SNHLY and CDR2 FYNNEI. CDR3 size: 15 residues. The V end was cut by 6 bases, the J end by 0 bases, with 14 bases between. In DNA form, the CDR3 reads TGTGCCAGCAGCCACTACCTCGGGGTGAACACTGAAGCTTTCTTT. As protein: CASSHYLGVNTEAFF.

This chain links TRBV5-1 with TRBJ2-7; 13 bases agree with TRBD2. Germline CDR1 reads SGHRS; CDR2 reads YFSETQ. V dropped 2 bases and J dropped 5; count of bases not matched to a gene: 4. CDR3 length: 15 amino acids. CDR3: CASSLLAGGPHEQYF. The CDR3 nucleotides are TGCGCCAGCAGCTTACTAGCGGGAGGGCCACACGAGCAGTACTTC.

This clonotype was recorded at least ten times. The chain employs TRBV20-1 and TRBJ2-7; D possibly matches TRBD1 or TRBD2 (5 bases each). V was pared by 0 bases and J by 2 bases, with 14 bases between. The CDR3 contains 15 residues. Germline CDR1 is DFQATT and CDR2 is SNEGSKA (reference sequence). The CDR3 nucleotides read TGCAGTGCTAGAGATTTGGGGGAGCGAACCTACGAGCAGTACTTC. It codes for CSARDLGERTYEQYF.

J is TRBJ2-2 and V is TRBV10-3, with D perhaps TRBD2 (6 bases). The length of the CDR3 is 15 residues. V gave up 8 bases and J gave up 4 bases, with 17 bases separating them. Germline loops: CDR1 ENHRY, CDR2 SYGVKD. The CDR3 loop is CAISGDAAGTGELFF. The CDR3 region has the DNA TGTGCCATCTCGGGGGACGCGGCGGGCACCGGGGAGCTGTTTTTT.

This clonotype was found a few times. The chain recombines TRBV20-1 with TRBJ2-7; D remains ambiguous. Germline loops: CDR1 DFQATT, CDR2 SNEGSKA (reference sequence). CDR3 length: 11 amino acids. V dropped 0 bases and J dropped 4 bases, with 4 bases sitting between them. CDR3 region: CSARDQYEQYF. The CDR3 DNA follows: TGCAGTGCTAGAGATCAATACGAGCAGTACTTC.

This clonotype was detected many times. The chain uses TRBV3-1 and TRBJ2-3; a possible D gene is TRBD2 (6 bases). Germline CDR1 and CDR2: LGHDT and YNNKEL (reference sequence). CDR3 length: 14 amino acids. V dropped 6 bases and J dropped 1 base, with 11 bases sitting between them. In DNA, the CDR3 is TGTGCCAGCAGTCAGGGACTCCGCACAGATACGCAGTATTTT. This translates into CASSQGLRTDTQYF.

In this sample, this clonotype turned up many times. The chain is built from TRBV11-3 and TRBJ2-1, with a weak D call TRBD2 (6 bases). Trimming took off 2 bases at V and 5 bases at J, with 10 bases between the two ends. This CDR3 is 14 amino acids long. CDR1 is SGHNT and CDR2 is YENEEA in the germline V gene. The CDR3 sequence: CASSLRSSDNEQFF. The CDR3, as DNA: TGTGCCAGCAGCTTACGGTCTAGCGACAATGAGCAGTTCTTC.

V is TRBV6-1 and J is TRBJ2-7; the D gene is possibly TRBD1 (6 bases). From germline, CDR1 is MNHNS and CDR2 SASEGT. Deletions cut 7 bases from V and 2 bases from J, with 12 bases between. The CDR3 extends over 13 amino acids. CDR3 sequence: CASNWGQTYEQYF. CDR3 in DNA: TGTGCCAGCAACTGGGGGCAAACCTACGAGCAGTACTTC.

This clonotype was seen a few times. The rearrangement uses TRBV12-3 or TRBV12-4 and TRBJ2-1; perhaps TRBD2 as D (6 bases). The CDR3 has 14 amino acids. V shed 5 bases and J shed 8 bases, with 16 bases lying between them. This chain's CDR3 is CASSRDSGMDEQFF. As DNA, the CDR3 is TGTGCCAGCAGTCGGGACTCTGGGATGGATGAGCAGTTCTTC.

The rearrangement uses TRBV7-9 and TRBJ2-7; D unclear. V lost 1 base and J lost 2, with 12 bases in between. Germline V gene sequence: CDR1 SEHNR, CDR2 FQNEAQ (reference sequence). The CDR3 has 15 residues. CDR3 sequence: CASSLVSQEPYEQYF. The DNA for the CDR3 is TGTGCCAGCAGCTTAGTATCGCAGGAACCCTACGAGCAGTACTTC.